These 11 T cell receptor beta chains originate from one sample sequenced in a study of blood T cell repertoires in COVID-19. Sequenced by immunoSEQ multiplex PCR; TCRdb stores in-frame clones only, minus some. The table shows tens of thousands of clones, with approximately 67% occurring only once. Sequencing was carried out using peripheral blood. These receptor sequences come from a human donor in a cohort sampled during active COVID-19.

This clone has at least ten counts. V usage is TRBV9 and J usage is TRBJ2-7; D possibly corresponds to TRBD1 (5 bases). CDR1 is SGDLS and CDR2 is YYNGEE in the germline V gene. V was clipped by 2 bases and J by 4 bases, with 10 bases between them. CDR3 length: 13 amino acids. Here the CDR3 DNA reads TGTGCCAGCAGCGTCCAGGGTGATTACGAGCAGTACTTC. It yields the protein CASSVQGDYEQYF.

V is TRBV7-9 and J is TRBJ2-5; possible D gene TRBD2, 6 bases. The CDR3 totals 15 residues. The germline V and J ends were trimmed by 5 bases and 1 base, with 14 bases remaining between them. Looked up from germline, CDR1 is SEHNR and CDR2 is FQNEAQ (reference sequence). This CDR3 is CASSARDLPQETQYF. The CDR3, as DNA: TGTGCCAGCAGCGCCCGGGACTTGCCCCAAGAGACCCAGTACTTC.

There are a few counts of this clone. J is TRBJ2-5 and V is TRBV6-5; TRBD2 agrees at 7 bases. Trimming at V came to 2 bases and at J to 4 bases, leaving 7 bases not matched to a gene. CDR3 length: 15 residues. Germline assignment: CDR1 MNHEY and CDR2 SVGAGI. The CDR3 here is CASSYGGGLGETQYF. The CDR3 bases are TGTGCCAGCAGTTACGGGGGGGGTCTGGGAGAGACCCAGTACTTC.

The V gene is TRBV15, the J gene TRBJ2-7; 7 bases are a match to TRBD2. The germline V gene has CDR1 LNHNV and CDR2 YYDKDF (reference sequence). The CDR3 consists of 16 residues. The J segment lost 2 bases and the V segment lost 2 bases, leaving 9 bases of the junction unmatched. CDR3 DNA: TGTGCCACCAGCAGATCGCGACTAGCTCCGACCTACGAGCAGTACTTC. It translates to CATSRSRLAPTYEQYF.

The chain uses TRBV24-1 and TRBJ2-1, with 9 bases lining up with TRBD2. The CDR3 has 14 amino acids. Germline CDR1 is KGHDR and CDR2 is SFDVKD. After removal of 6 bases from V and 2 bases from J, the junction contained 1 base not matched to a gene. The CDR3 loop reads CATSLAGTYNEQFF. In DNA, the CDR3 is TGTGCCACCAGTCTAGCGGGGACCTACAATGAGCAGTTCTTC.

This clone has just a few counts. This chain's CDR3 is CASSWAGTGNTEAFF. As DNA, the CDR3 is TGTGCCAGCAGCTGGGCCGGAACAGGGAACACTGAAGCTTTCTTT. The rearrangement links TRBV7-2 to TRBJ1-1; D may be TRBD1 (5 bases). Germline V gene data show CDR1 as SGHTA and CDR2 as FQGNSA. The CDR3 is made up of 15 amino acids. The V gene lost 4 bases and the J gene lost 1 base, with 13 bases spanning the gap.

V usage is TRBV5-8 and J usage is TRBJ2-5; TRBD2 agrees at 7 bases. J lost 4 bases, V lost 4 bases, and 7 bases had no gene match. This CDR3 is built from 14 residues. Germline CDR1 SGHTS, CDR2 YDEGEE. CDR3 DNA sequence: TGTGCCAGCAGCCATGGGACTATTCGAGAGACCCAGTACTTC. It translates to CASSHGTIRETQYF.

This clone was recorded only once. The chain has TRBV15 and TRBJ2-7; D unresolved. The germline V gene encodes CDR1 LNHNV and CDR2 YYDKDF (reference sequence). With 0 bases removed from V and 6 bases from J, the gap between germline ends came to 6 bases. The CDR3 spans 12 residues. This chain's CDR3 is CATSRDNGEQYF. The CDR3 nucleotides are TGTGCCACCAGCAGAGATAACGGCGAGCAGTACTTC.

The chain is built from TRBV12-3 or TRBV12-4 and TRBJ1-2, with TRBD1 as a possible D gene (6 bases). CDR3 length: 13 amino acids. The V and J ends lost 3 bases and 8 bases respectively, with 13 bases between them. The CDR3 coding sequence is TGTGCCAGCAGTTTGCAACAGGGATACGGCTACACCTTC. It translates to CASSLQQGYGYTF.

The V gene is TRBV7-2, the J gene TRBJ2-7; a possible D gene is TRBD2 (6 bases). V gave up 4 bases and J gave up 3 bases, with 13 bases separating them. Germline V lookup: CDR1 SGHTA, CDR2 FQGNSA. The CDR3 is made up of 14 amino acids. For the CDR3, the DNA is TGTGCCAGCAGCTCCCTAGCGTCTTTCTACGAGCAGTACTTC. Amino acids: CASSSLASFYEQYF. Variable domain in full (rest from reference TRBV7-2 and TRBJ2-7): GAGVSQSPSNKVTEKGKDVELRCDPISGHTALYWYRQSLGQGLEFLIYFQGNSAPDKSGLPSDRFSAERTGGSVSTLTIQRTQQEDSAVYLCASSSLASFYEQYFGPGTRLTVT.

This clone turned up a few times. The chain joins TRBV6-6 to TRBJ2-7, with a tentative D call TRBD2 (7 bases). The CDR3 has 16 residues. With 8 bases removed from V and 0 bases from J, the gap between germline ends came to 20 bases. Germline loops: CDR1 MNHNY, CDR2 SVGAGI (reference sequence). The CDR3 bases are TGTGCCAGCTTTTCAGGGAGAGCGGGACACTCCTACGAGCAGTACTTC. Amino acid sequence: CASFSGRAGHSYEQYF.